This is a list of T cell receptor beta chains from one sample in a study of blood T cell repertoires in COVID-19. The repertoire was sequenced with immunoSEQ multiplex PCR; TCRdb's copy has only in-frame clones and lacks some. This sample carries about 230,000 clones, just over 85% of them seen once, and the ten largest clones take roughly 10%. The specimen was peripheral blood. Receptor source: a man in his fifties with COVID-19, enrolled during active disease. The CDR3 runs from the conserved cysteine through the conserved F or W. D genes are given only for firm matches. Clone size is stated in some rows and not others, as once, few, many or a class when expanded.

clone size: .
J gene: TRBJ2-1
D gene: TRBD2
V gene: TRBV28
CDR3 DNA: TGTGCCAGCAGAAGCCCTAGCGGGGGGTATTACAATGAGCAGTTCTTC
CDR3 protein: CASRSPSGGYYNEQFF

clone size: .
J gene: TRBJ2-3
D gene: .
V gene: TRBV7-2
CDR3 DNA: TGTGCCAGCAGCTTAAGCGTGCGGGATACGCAGTATTTT
CDR3 protein: CASSLSVRDTQYF

clone size: few
J gene: TRBJ2-7
D gene: .
V gene: TRBV27
CDR3 DNA: TGTGCCAGCAGGGGCAGGTACGAGCAGTACTTC
CDR3 protein: CASRGRYEQYF

clone size: .
J gene: TRBJ1-5
D gene: TRBD1
V gene: TRBV2
CDR3 DNA: TGTGCCAGCAGTGGACAGGGTTTAAGCAATCAGCCCCAGCATTTT
CDR3 protein: CASSGQGLSNQPQHF

clone size: .
J gene: TRBJ2-1
D gene: .
V gene: TRBV9
CDR3 DNA: TGTGCCAGCAGCGTTGGAGCGGAGAGCTCCTACAATGAGCAGTTCTTC
CDR3 protein: CASSVGAESSYNEQFF

clone size: .
J gene: TRBJ2-7
D gene: TRBD1
V gene: TRBV7-2
CDR3 DNA: TGTGCCAGCAGCAAGAGAGGACAGGGAGGTCCCTCCTACGAGCAGTACTTC
CDR3 protein: CASSKRGQGGPSYEQYF

clone size: .
J gene: TRBJ1-5
D gene: .
V gene: TRBV7-8
CDR3 DNA: TGTGCCAGCAGCTTAGCTCCGGGACTCGAGGGAAATCAGCCCCAGCATTTT
CDR3 protein: CASSLAPGLEGNQPQHF

clone size: .
J gene: TRBJ1-1
D gene: TRBD1
V gene: TRBV27
CDR3 DNA: TGTGCCAGCAGTCCTCCAACAGGGGGCAAGAACACTGAAGCTTTCTTT
CDR3 protein: CASSPPTGGKNTEAFF

clone size: .
J gene: TRBJ2-5
D gene: .
V gene: TRBV3-1/TRBV3-2
CDR3 DNA: TGTGCCAGCAGCTCGACTAGTTGGGCCCAGTACTTC
CDR3 protein: CASSSTSWAQYF

clone size: .
J gene: TRBJ1-5
D gene: .
V gene: TRBV5-6
CDR3 DNA: TGTGCCAGCAGCTTGAGGAGGTTGGAAAGGTACAATCAGCCCCAGCATTTT
CDR3 protein: CASSLRRLERYNQPQHF

clone size: .
J gene: TRBJ2-2
D gene: TRBD1
V gene: TRBV10-3
CDR3 DNA: TGTGCCATCAGCCGGGACAGGGCACCGAACACCGGGGAGCTGTTTTTT
CDR3 protein: CAISRDRAPNTGELFF

clone size: .
J gene: TRBJ1-2
D gene: TRBD1
V gene: TRBV6-5
CDR3 DNA: TGTGCCAGCAGTTACCCACAGGGGAACTATGGCTACACCTTC
CDR3 protein: CASSYPQGNYGYTF

clone size: .
J gene: TRBJ2-1
D gene: TRBD2
V gene: TRBV7-9
CDR3 DNA: TGTGCCAGCTTGGTAGCGGGGGGGCCACGCAATGAGCAGTTCTTC
CDR3 protein: CASLVAGGPRNEQFF

clone size: .
J gene: TRBJ1-2
D gene: TRBD1
V gene: TRBV11-2
CDR3 DNA: TGTGCCAGCAGCCCCGGGACAGGCTTAGTGGGCTACACCTTC
CDR3 protein: CASSPGTGLVGYTF

clone size: .
J gene: TRBJ2-7
D gene: .
V gene: TRBV3-1/TRBV3-2
CDR3 DNA: TGTGCCAGCAGACAGACTTTGACAGGCGGTAGCTCCTACGAGCAGTACTTC
CDR3 protein: CASRQTLTGGSSYEQYF

clone size: .
J gene: TRBJ1-2
D gene: TRBD1
V gene: TRBV24-1
CDR3 DNA: TGTGCCACCAGTGATTCCCTCGGGACAGGGGTAGGCTACACCTTC
CDR3 protein: CATSDSLGTGVGYTF

clone size: .
J gene: TRBJ2-1
D gene: .
V gene: TRBV11-2
CDR3 DNA: TGTGCCAGCAGCTTAGAAGGAGGGGCTGGTAATGAGCAGTTCTTC
CDR3 protein: CASSLEGGAGNEQFF

clone size: .
J gene: TRBJ2-1
D gene: TRBD2
V gene: TRBV5-4
CDR3 DNA: TGTGCCAGCAGCGTTAGCGGGGGGCTGAACAATGAGCAGTTCTTC
CDR3 protein: CASSVSGGLNNEQFF

clone size: .
J gene: TRBJ1-4
D gene: .
V gene: TRBV6-5
CDR3 DNA: TGTGCCACCCGGGGCGGGGAGAATGAAAAACTGTTTTTT
CDR3 protein: CATRGGENEKLFF

clone size: .
J gene: TRBJ2-7
D gene: .
V gene: TRBV11-2
CDR3 DNA: TGTGCCAGCAGCTCTATTACGTCCTACGAGCAGTACTTC
CDR3 protein: CASSSITSYEQYF